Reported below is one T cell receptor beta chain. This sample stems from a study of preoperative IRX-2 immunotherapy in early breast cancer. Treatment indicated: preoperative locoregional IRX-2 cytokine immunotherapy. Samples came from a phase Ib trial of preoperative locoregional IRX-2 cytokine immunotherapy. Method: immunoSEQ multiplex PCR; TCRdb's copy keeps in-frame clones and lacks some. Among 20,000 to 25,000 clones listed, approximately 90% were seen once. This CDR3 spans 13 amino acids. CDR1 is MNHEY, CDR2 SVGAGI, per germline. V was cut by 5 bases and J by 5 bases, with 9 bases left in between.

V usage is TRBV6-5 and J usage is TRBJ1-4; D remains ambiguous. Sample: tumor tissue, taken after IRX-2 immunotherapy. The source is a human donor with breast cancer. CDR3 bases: TGTGCCAGCAGTCCCTCACCCAATGAAAAACTGTTTTTT. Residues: CASSPSPNEKLFF.